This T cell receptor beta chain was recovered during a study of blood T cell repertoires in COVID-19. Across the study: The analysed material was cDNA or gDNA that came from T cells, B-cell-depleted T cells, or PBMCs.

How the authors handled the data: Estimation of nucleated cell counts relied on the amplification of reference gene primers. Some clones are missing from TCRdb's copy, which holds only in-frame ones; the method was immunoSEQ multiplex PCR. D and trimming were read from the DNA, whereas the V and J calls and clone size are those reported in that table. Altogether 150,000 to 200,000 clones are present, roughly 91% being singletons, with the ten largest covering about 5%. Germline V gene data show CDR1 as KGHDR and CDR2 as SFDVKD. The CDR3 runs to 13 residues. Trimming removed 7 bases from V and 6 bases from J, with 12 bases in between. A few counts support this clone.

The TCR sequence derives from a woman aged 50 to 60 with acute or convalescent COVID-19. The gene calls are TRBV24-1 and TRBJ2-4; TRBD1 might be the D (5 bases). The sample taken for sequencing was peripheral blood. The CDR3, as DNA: TGTGCCACCAGCCAGGGTATGGGAAACATTCAGTACTTC. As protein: CATSQGMGNIQYF.